This TCR beta chain is drawn from a study of shared clonotypes between healthy human individuals. It was CD45RO-negative cells, positively selected for CCR7, that made up naive CD8 cells, with terminally differentiated effector memory CD45RA+ cells excluded. All the donors were Caucasian adults who lived in Nashville, Tennessee. Trimming removed 5 bases from V and 3 bases from J; junction bases left unmatched: 1. The CDR3 contains 13 residues. Looked up from germline, CDR1 is SGDLS and CDR2 is YYNGEE. Data came from immunoSEQ multiplex PCR; TCRdb stores just in-frame clones and leaves some out. This table has approximately 1.9 million clones, 93% appearing once. The study's findings and limits: Estimated richness values were generally larger in naive subsets than in memory subsets. Naive CD4 clonotype sharing across a handful of donors was about 5%.

Note on this clone: Antigen specificity is unknown. This same CDR3 is encoded by further DNA sequences in the sample.

The sequence came from a man younger than 35 in good health. Some clones in this sample may be carry-over from other donors' samples. The J gene is TRBJ2-5, the V gene TRBV9; TRBD1 matches 10 bases. Input material: naive CD8+ T cells from PBMCs. CDR3 coding DNA: TGTGCCAGCAGGGGGACAGGGGAAGAGACCCAGTACTTC. It is translated as CASRGTGEETQYF.